This entry is about one TCR beta chain. The antigen is not known. cDNA came from approximately 0.5 to 1 ug RNA primed by random hexamers. An immunoSEQ multiplex PCR generated amplified TCR beta CDR3 products spanning 54 Vbeta and 13 Jbeta. Via MiXCR, TCRdb re-called the immunoSEQ multiplex PCR reads, giving one row per CDR3 protein. The sample contains some 120,000 distinct CDR3 sequences, less than 95% of which appear only once. This sample is drawn from a study of CD8 T cells in Susac syndrome. Sequencing targeted TCR beta in T cells from blood (CD8+ and CD4+). Negative isolation was used for CD8+ and CD4+ T cells, and FACS enrichment was applied to TEMRA cells. Trimming took off 1 base at V and 0 bases at J, with 14 bases between the two ends. The length of the CDR3 is 18 residues. From germline, CDR1 is SGHDT and CDR2 YYEEEE. Findings of the study overall: The study's TCR sequencing and HLA analysis covered a relatively small number of individuals, and the study acknowledged this.

This chain joins TRBV5-6 and TRBJ2-6; either TRBD1 or TRBD2 may supply D (5 bases each). Input material: CD8+ T cells from PBMCs. This receptor was taken from a human donor in good health. The CDR3 DNA reads as TGTGCCAGCAGCTTGCTCGGGGACGGAGTCTCTGGGGCCAACGTCCTGACTTTC. It is translated as CASSLLGDGVSGANVLTF.